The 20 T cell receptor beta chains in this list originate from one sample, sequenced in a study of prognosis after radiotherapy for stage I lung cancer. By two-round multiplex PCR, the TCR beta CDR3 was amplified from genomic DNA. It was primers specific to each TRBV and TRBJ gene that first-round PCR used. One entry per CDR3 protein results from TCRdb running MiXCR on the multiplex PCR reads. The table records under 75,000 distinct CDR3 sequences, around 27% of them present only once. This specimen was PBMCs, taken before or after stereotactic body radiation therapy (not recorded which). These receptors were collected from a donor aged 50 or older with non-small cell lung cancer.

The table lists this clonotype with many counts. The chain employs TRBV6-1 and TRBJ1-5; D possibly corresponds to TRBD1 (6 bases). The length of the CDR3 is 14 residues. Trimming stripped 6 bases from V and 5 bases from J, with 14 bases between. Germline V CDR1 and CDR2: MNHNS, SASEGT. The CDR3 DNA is TGTGCCAGCAGCAACGGGGGGCGGGATCAGCCCCAGCATTTT. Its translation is CASSNGGRDQPQHF.

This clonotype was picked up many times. The CDR3 protein is CASSDFLGDLYNEQFF. CDR3 sequence (DNA): TGTGCCAGCAGTGATTTCTTGGGGGACCTATACAATGAGCAGTTCTTC. This rearrangement joins TRBV6-4 to TRBJ2-1; the D gene could be TRBD1 or TRBD2 (5 bases each). V lost 3 bases and J lost 4, with 16 bases in between. Looked up from germline, CDR1 is MRHNA and CDR2 is SNTAGT. This CDR3 spans 16 amino acids.

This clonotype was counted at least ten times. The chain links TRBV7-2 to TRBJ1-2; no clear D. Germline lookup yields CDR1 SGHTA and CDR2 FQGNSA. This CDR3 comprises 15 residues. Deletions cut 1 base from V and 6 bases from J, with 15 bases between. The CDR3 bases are TGTGCCAGCAGCTTAGTCCTTTTTACGAGGGATGGCTACACCTTC. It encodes CASSLVLFTRDGYTF.

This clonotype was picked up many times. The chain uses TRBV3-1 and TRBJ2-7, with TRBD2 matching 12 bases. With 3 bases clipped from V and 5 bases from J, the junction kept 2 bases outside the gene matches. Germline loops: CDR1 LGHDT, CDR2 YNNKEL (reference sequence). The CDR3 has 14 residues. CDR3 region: CASSQRLAGDEQYF. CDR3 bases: TGTGCCAGCAGCCAGCGACTAGCGGGGGACGAGCAGTACTTC.

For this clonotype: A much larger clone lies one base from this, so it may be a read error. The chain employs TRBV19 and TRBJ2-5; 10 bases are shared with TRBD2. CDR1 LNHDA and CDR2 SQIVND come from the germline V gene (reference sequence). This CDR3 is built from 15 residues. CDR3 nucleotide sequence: TGTGCCAGTAGTAATAGCGGGGGGTTCCAAGAGACCAAGTACTTC. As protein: CASSNSGGFQETKYF.

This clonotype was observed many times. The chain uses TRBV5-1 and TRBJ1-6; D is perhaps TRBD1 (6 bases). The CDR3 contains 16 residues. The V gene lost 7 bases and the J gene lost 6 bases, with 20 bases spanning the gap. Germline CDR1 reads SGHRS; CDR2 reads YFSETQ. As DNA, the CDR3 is TGCGCCAGCTCCCGCTCGACCACAGGGATTAATTCACCCCTCCACTTT. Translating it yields CASSRSTTGINSPLHF.

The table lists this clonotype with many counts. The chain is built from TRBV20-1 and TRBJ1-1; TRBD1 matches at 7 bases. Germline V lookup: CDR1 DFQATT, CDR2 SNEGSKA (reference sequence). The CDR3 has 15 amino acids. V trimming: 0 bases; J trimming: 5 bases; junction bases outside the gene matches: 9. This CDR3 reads CSAREVQGRRTEAFF. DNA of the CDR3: TGCAGTGCTAGAGAAGTACAGGGGAGAAGGACTGAAGCTTTCTTT.

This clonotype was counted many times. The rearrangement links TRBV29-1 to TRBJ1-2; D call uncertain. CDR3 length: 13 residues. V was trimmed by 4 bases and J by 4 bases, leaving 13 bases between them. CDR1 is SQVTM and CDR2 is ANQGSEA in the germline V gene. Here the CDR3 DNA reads TGCAGCGTTGGGGTAGGGTTCTCCTATGGCTACACCTTC. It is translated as CSVGVGFSYGYTF. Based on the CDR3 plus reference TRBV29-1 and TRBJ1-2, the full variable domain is SAVISQKPSRDICQRGTSLTIQCQVDSQVTMMFWYRQQPGQSLTLIATANQGSEATYESGFVIDKFPISRPNLTFSTLTVSNMSPEDSSIYLCSVGVGFSYGYTFGSGTRLTVV.

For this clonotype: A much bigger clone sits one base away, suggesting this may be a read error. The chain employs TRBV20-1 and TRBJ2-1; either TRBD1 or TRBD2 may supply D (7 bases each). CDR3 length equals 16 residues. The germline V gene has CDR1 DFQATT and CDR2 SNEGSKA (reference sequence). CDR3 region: CSAAGGEYRAYNEKFF. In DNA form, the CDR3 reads TGCAGTGCTGCAGGGGGGGAGTACAGGGCCTACAATGAGAAGTTCTTC.

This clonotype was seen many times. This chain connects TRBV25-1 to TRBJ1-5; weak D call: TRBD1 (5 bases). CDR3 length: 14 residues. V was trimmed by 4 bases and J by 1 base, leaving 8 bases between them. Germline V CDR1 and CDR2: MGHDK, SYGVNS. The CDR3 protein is CASSGGDSNQPQHF. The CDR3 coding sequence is TGTGCCAGCAGTGGGGGGGACAGCAATCAGCCCCAGCATTTT.

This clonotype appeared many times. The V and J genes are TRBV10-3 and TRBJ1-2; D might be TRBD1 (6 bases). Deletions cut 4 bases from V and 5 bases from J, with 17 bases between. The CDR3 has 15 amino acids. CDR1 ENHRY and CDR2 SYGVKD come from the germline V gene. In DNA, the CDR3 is TGTGCCATCAGTGGGACAGCCCAGAAGGAGTATGGCTACACCTTC. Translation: CAISGTAQKEYGYTF.

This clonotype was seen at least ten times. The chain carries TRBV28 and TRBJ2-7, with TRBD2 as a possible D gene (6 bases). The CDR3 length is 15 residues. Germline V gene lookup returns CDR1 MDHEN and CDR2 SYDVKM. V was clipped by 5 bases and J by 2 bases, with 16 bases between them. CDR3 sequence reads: CASSLGRRTTYEQYF. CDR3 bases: TGTGCCAGCAGTCTCGGGAGACGGACGACCTACGAGCAGTACTTC.

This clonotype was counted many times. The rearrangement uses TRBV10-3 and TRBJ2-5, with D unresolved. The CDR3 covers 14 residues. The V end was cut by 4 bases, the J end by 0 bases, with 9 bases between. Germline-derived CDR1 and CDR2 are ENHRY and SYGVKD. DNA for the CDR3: TGTGCCATCAGTGGATCGCGGAACCAAGAGACCCAGTACTTC. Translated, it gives CAISGSRNQETQYF.

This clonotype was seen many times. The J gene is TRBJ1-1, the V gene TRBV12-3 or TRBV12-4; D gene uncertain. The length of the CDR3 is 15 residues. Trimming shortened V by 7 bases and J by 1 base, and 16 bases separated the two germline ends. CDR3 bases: TGTGCCAGCATGGGAGAGCGGGGAGGGAACACTGAAGCTTTCTTT. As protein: CASMGERGGNTEAFF.

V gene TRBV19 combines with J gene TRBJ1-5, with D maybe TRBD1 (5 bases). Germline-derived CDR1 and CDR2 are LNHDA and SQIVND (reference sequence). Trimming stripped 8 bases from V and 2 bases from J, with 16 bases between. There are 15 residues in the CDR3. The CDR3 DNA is TGTGCCAGTCAGGGAGTAGCTTCTGGCAATCAGCCCCAGCATTTT. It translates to CASQGVASGNQPQHF.

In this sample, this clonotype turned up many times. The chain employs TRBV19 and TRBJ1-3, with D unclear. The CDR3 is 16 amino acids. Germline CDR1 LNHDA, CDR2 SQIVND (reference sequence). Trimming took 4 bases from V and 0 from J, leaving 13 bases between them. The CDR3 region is CASSTQDGPSGNTIYF. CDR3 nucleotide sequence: TGTGCCAGTAGTACCCAAGACGGACCCTCTGGAAACACCATATATTTT.

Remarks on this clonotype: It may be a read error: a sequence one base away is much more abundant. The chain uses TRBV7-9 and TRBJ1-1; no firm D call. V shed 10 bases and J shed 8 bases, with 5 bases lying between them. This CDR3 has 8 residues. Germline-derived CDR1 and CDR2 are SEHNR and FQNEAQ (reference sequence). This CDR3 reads CAMQEAFF. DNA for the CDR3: TGTGCCATGCAGGAAGCTTTCTTT.

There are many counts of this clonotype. This CDR3 reads CASSVEQHNSPLHF. CDR3 DNA sequence: TGTGCCAGCAGCGTAGAACAGCACAATTCACCCCTCCACTTT. The V and J genes are TRBV9 and TRBJ1-6; no clear D gene. The CDR3 contains 14 residues. CDR1 is SGDLS and CDR2 is YYNGEE in the germline V gene. Trimming cost V 0 bases and J 7 bases, with 8 bases left between them.

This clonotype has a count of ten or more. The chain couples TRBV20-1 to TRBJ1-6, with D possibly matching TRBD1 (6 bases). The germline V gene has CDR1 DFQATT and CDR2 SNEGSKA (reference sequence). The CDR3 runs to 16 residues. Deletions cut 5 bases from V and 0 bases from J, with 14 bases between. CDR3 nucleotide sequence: TGCAGTGCTCCCGGGACACTCGGCTCCTATAATTCACCCCTCCACTTT. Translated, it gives CSAPGTLGSYNSPLHF.

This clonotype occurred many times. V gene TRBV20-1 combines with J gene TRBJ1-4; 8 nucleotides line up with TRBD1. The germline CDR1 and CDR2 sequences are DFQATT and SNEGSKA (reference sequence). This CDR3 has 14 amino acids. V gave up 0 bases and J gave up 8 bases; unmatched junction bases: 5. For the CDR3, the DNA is TGCAGTGCTAGAGATGACAGGGGTGGGGAAAAACTGTTTTTT. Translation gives CSARDDRGGEKLFF.